The entry that follows covers one T cell receptor (beta chain) sequence. The data derive from a study of blood T cell repertoires in COVID-19. Across the study: Some COVID-19 samples were acute and others convalescent; all came from the United States, Italy and Spain. Sources were T cells, B-cell-depleted T cells, or PBMCs; the material itself was cDNA or gDNA.

Germline V gene sequence: CDR1 MNHEY, CDR2 SVGEGT. Deletions cut 5 bases from V and 1 base from J, with 12 bases between. This CDR3 is 15 amino acids long. Authors' processing steps: Cell counts per sample came from amplifying reference gene primers. Generated by immunoSEQ multiplex PCR, the TCRdb table keeps only in-frame clones and is missing some. V, J and clone size are taken as reported in that table, and D and trimming were inferred from the DNA itself. The sample gives 70,000 or so clones, more than 90% of which show up once; approximately 1.5% is in the top ten. The sample comprised peripheral blood. The chain recombines TRBV6-2 or TRBV6-3 with TRBJ1-5, with D unresolved. This TCR was recovered from a man aged 45-65 years with acute or convalescent COVID-19. The CDR3 region has the DNA TGTGCCAGCAGTAGGGAGACGAAGAGCAATCAGCCCCAGCATTTT. Its translation is CASSRETKSNQPQHF.